This passage covers 2 T cell receptor beta chains from one sample sequenced in a study of metastatic and nonmetastatic thyroid tumors. MiXCR was used by TCRdb to re-call the PCR reads. The sample holds some 28,000 clones; 23% are singletons and the top ten take under 2.5%. All patients were untreated before thyroid surgery. Sequenced sample: blood. The receptors here all came from a female donor with papillary thyroid cancer or a benign thyroid nodule (not recorded which). Some clones in this sample may be carry-over from other donors' samples.

There are many counts of this clone. The chain joins TRBV20-1 to TRBJ2-5; 10 bases agree with TRBD1. The V and J ends lost 7 bases and 2 bases, in that order; junction bases with no gene match: 13. This CDR3 has 16 residues. Germline V gives CDR1 DFQATT, CDR2 SNEGSKA (reference sequence). DNA of the CDR3: TGCAGTGGGGGGGGACAGGGGCCCGAAGAGCAAGAGACCCAGTACTTC. Amino acids: CSGGGQGPEEQETQYF.

This clone was observed at least ten times. The genes are TRBV3-1 and TRBJ2-7; the match to TRBD2 covers 13 bases. The germline V gene encodes CDR1 LGHDT and CDR2 YNNKEL (reference sequence). The CDR3 has 15 residues. J lost 4 bases, V lost 5 bases, and 5 bases had no gene match. The CDR3 DNA reads TGTGCCAGCAGCGAGGGGACTAGCGGGATGTACGAGCAGTACTTC. Amino acids: CASSEGTSGMYEQYF.